These T cell receptor beta chains were read from a single sample in a study of blood T cell repertoires in COVID-19. Generated by immunoSEQ multiplex PCR, the TCRdb table keeps only in-frame clones and is missing some. The table lists over 200,000 clones, roughly 82% of them singletons. The sample comprised peripheral blood. The receptors derive from a woman aged 40 to 55 with acute or convalescent COVID-19. The CDR3 runs from the conserved cysteine through the conserved F or W. Each record gives: J gene, V gene, D gene, clone size, CDR3 DNA, CDR3 protein. A D gene is named only where the DNA matches it firmly. The size entry is marked missing in some rows and otherwise reads once, few, many or a size class.

TRBJ1-1	TRBV24-1	.	.	TGTGCCACCAGTGATTTCCGGGGGGCTCGAGCTTTCTTT	CATSDFRGARAFF
TRBJ2-1	TRBV27	.	.	TGTGCCAGCAGTTCGTCAGACTACCACAGCTACAATGAGCAGTTCTTC	CASSSSDYHSYNEQFF
TRBJ2-7	TRBV15	.	.	TGTGCCACCAGCAGAGGGCGGGGAACCTACGAGCAGTACTTC	CATSRGRGTYEQYF
TRBJ2-1	TRBV4-3	.	.	TGCGCCAGCAGCCAAGATAGGGCGGGTCGAGGGCCAGGCAATGAGCAGTTCTTC	CASSQDRAGRGPGNEQFF
TRBJ2-6	TRBV7-2	.	once	TGTGCCAGCAGCTCAAACAGGCCCGGCTCTGGGGCCAACGTCCTGACTTTC	CASSSNRPGSGANVLTF
TRBJ2-3	TRBV11-3	.	.	TGTGCCAGCAGCTTAGTGGCCAGCACAGATACGCAGTATTTT	CASSLVASTDTQYF
TRBJ2-2	TRBV5-1	.	.	TGCGCCAGCAGGTTGTTAACCGGGACCGGGGGCACCGGGGAGCTGTTTTTT	CASRLLTGTGGTGELFF
TRBJ2-1	TRBV6-4	TRBD2	.	TGTGCCAGAAAGCGGGGGGCCTTTCCGCGCACCTACAATGAGCAGTTCTTC	CARKRGAFPRTYNEQFF
TRBJ2-3	TRBV18	TRBD2	.	TGTGCCAGCTCACCAGGTGGGCTAGCGGGAGTAGATACGCAGTATTTT	CASSPGGLAGVDTQYF
TRBJ1-6	TRBV2	.	few	TGTGCCAGCAGTAAGGGGAATTCACCCCTCCACTTT	CASSKGNSPLHF
TRBJ1-2	TRBV30	.	.	TGTGCCTGGAGGACAGAATCTTTGGGTGGCTACACCTTC	CAWRTESLGGYTF
TRBJ2-5	TRBV7-2	TRBD2	.	TGTGCCAGCAGCCCCGGACTAGCGGGAGAAGAGACCCAGTACTTC	CASSPGLAGEETQYF
TRBJ2-1	TRBV21-1	.	.	TGTGCCAGCAGCAAGGACAGCCCCTCCTACAATGAGCAGTTCTTC	CASSKDSPSYNEQFF
TRBJ2-3	TRBV18	TRBD2	.	TGTGCCAGCTTGGCCGGAGCGGGGAGGGCAGATACGCAGTATTTT	CASLAGAGRADTQYF
TRBJ2-7	TRBV12-3/TRBV12-4	.	.	TGTGCCAGCAGTTTTCAAACATCCTACGAGCAGTACTTC	CASSFQTSYEQYF
TRBJ1-5	TRBV19	.	.	TGTGCCAGTAACACAGGTTATAGCAATCAGCCCCAGCATTTT	CASNTGYSNQPQHF
TRBJ1-1	TRBV7-9	TRBD1	.	TGTGCCAGCAGCCGTCCGGGACAGGGATTGGACACTGAAGCTTTCTTT	CASSRPGQGLDTEAFF
TRBJ1-2	TRBV24-1	.	.	TGTGCCACCAGTGACGGAGGGCGGTATGGCTACACCTTC	CATSDGGRYGYTF
TRBJ2-3	TRBV11-2	.	.	TGTGCCAGCAGCTCACTATCTACCAGCACAGATACGCAGTATTTT	CASSSLSTSTDTQYF
TRBJ1-5	TRBV6-6	TRBD1	.	TGTGCCAGCAGTCCACAGGGGAAGGGTGGCAGCAATCAGCCCCAGCATTTT	CASSPQGKGGSNQPQHF
TRBJ1-5	TRBV19	.	few	TGTGCCAGTAACCCGTTCCCTAGTGCTCAGCCCCAGCATTTT	CASNPFPSAQPQHF
TRBJ1-4	TRBV27	.	.	TGTGCCAGCAGTTCCTTGGACGGGAGTAATGAAAAACTGTTTTTT	CASSSLDGSNEKLFF
TRBJ2-2	TRBV18	TRBD2	.	TGTGCCAGCTCACCACCAAGACTAGCGGGGGAAACCGGGGAGCTGTTTTTT	CASSPPRLAGETGELFF
TRBJ2-7	TRBV29-1	.	once	TGCAGCGTTGAAGATTCGGGGAGCTCCTACGAGCAGTACTTC	CSVEDSGSSYEQYF
TRBJ2-5	TRBV11-2	.	.	TGTGCCAGCAGCTTAAATAGGGGGGGGGTGACCCAGTACTTC	CASSLNRGGVTQYF